Following are 22 T cell receptor beta chains from one sample sequenced in a study of cytomegalovirus exposure and HLA in healthy donors. The table came from immunoSEQ multiplex PCR; TCRdb's copy has only in-frame clones and leaves some out. Among some 320,000 clones listed, 87% were seen once. What was sequenced was PBMCs. Every receptor here comes from a woman aged 25 to 39 in good health and CMV-seropositive.

The chain's CDR3 is CASSDEWTSGSHNEQFF. CDR3 coding DNA: TGTGCCAGCAGTGACGAGTGGACTAGCGGGAGTCACAATGAGCAGTTCTTC. The J gene is TRBJ2-1, the V gene TRBV6-4, with 13 bases lining up with TRBD2. The length of the CDR3 is 17 residues. Looked up from germline, CDR1 is MRHNA and CDR2 is SNTAGT. V lost 2 bases to trimming and J lost 5 bases; unmatched junction nucleotides: 6.

The chain's CDR3 is CASSLDRVANYGYTF. The DNA for the CDR3 is TGCGCCAGCAGCTTGGACAGGGTAGCAAACTATGGCTACACCTTC. The V and J genes are TRBV5-1 and TRBJ1-2; possible D gene TRBD1, 6 bases. Germline V gives CDR1 SGHRS, CDR2 YFSETQ. The CDR3 length is 15 residues. V was clipped by 0 bases and J by 2 bases, with 11 bases between them.

V is TRBV12-5 and J is TRBJ2-3; D might be TRBD1 or TRBD2, each matching 5 bases. This CDR3 is built from 17 residues. V gave up 0 bases and J gave up 4 bases, with 17 bases separating them. Germline V gene lookup returns CDR1 LGHNT and CDR2 FRNRAP. CDR3 coding DNA: TGTGCTAGTGGTTTGGTACTTGGCAGGGCGGGTCCAGATACGCAGTATTTT. It encodes CASGLVLGRAGPDTQYF.

The gene calls are TRBV28 and TRBJ2-1; 8 bases are a match to TRBD1. J lost 4 bases, V lost 6 bases, and 5 bases had no gene match. Germline loops: CDR1 MDHEN, CDR2 SYDVKM. This CDR3 has 14 residues. CDR3 in DNA: TGTGCCAGCAGACAGGGGGTGTATTACAATGAGCAGTTCTTC. Translated, it gives CASRQGVYYNEQFF.

The rearrangement joins TRBV30 to TRBJ2-7; TRBD2 might be the D (6 bases). Germline V lookup: CDR1 GTSNPN, CDR2 SVGIG (reference sequence). This CDR3 is built from 12 residues. Trimming took 4 bases from V and 3 from J, leaving 10 bases between them. The CDR3 sequence: CAWTPGSYEQYF. CDR3 coding DNA: TGTGCCTGGACCCCCGGGAGCTACGAGCAGTACTTC.

The rearrangement uses TRBV7-9 and TRBJ1-1; TRBD1 matches at 8 bases. Germline values: CDR1 SEHNR, CDR2 FQNEAQ (reference sequence). Trimming took 4 bases from V and 4 from J; bases not matched to a gene: 8. The length of the CDR3 is 15 residues. CDR3 in DNA: TGTGCCAGCAGCTCAGCGGCGGACAGGGCCACTGAAGCTTTCTTT. Its protein is CASSSAADRATEAFF.

This chain joins TRBV7-2 and TRBJ1-3; D unclear. Germline V gene data show CDR1 as SGHTA and CDR2 as FQGNSA. The CDR3 has 15 residues. V was cut by 2 bases and J by 4 bases, with 12 bases left in between. The CDR3 loop reads CASSLSETAGNTIYF. CDR3 sequence (DNA): TGTGCCAGCAGCTTATCGGAGACTGCCGGAAACACCATATATTTT.

The chain carries TRBV6-6 and TRBJ2-7, with D perhaps TRBD1 or TRBD2 (5 bases each). Trimming cost V 9 bases and J 2 bases, with 20 bases left between them. The length of the CDR3 is 15 residues. From germline, CDR1 is MNHNY and CDR2 SVGAGI (reference sequence). In nucleotides, the CDR3 is TGTGCCAGGGCGGACCGGGACGGTGGGACCTACGAGCAGTACTTC. The encoded protein is CARADRDGGTYEQYF.

The chain recombines TRBV28 with TRBJ1-2; 8 bases align to TRBD1. Germline CDR1 and CDR2: MDHEN and SYDVKM. The V gene end was trimmed by 5 bases and the J gene end by 4 bases; junction bases not matched to a gene: 3. The CDR3 extends over 13 amino acids. For the CDR3, the DNA is TGTGCCAGCAGTGCGGACAGGGCCTATGGCTACACCTTC. It translates to CASSADRAYGYTF.

The rearrangement links TRBV9 to TRBJ2-1; D is perhaps TRBD2 (6 bases). The germline V and J ends were trimmed by 4 bases and 6 bases, with 11 bases remaining between them. CDR3 size: 13 residues. From germline, CDR1 is SGDLS and CDR2 YYNGEE. The CDR3, as DNA: TGTGCCAGCAGCAACGGGACTCCCAATGAGCAGTTCTTC. Translating gives CASSNGTPNEQFF. The variable domain in full, with the rest retrieved from reference TRBV9 and TRBJ2-1, is DSGVTQTPKHLITATGQRVTLRCSPRSGDLSVYWYQQSLDQGLQFLIQYYNGEERAKGNILERFSAQQFPDLHSELNLSSLELGDSALYFCASSNGTPNEQFFGPGTRLTVL.

The chain's CDR3 is CASGFGDTQYF. The CDR3, as DNA: TGTGCTAGTGGTTTCGGAGATACGCAGTATTTT. The chain uses TRBV12-5 and TRBJ2-3; D not certain. Germline-derived CDR1 and CDR2 are LGHNT and FRNRAP. The CDR3 length is 11 residues. V lost 3 bases to trimming and J lost 5 bases, with 3 bases between them.

The CDR3 nucleotides read TGTGCCAGCAGCACAGGGGGAAATGGCTACACCTTC. Translated: CASSTGGNGYTF. The genes are TRBV28 and TRBJ1-2, with 8 bases lining up with TRBD1. The CDR3 sequence is 12 residues long. Per the germline V gene, CDR1 is MDHEN and CDR2 is SYDVKM. Trimming took 6 bases from V and 6 from J; bases not matched to a gene: 3.

The table lists this clone with a few counts. The V call is TRBV4-1, the J call TRBJ1-2; 10 bases align to TRBD1. This CDR3 region has 14 residues. Germline V gene data show CDR1 as MGHRA and CDR2 as YSYEKL. V trimming: 5 bases; J trimming: 6 bases; junction bases outside the gene matches: 6. The CDR3 DNA reads TGCGCCAGCAGCGGGCCCGGGACAGGGGATGGCTACACCTTC. It is translated as CASSGPGTGDGYTF.

This chain joins TRBV7-3 and TRBJ2-2; D is possibly TRBD2 (6 bases). Germline V gene lookup returns CDR1 SGHTA and CDR2 FQGTGA. This CDR3 contains 14 residues. V was clipped by 10 bases and J by 4 bases, with 16 bases between them. This CDR3 is CATNNGGGTGELFF. The CDR3, as DNA: TGTGCCACCAACAACGGGGGTGGCACCGGGGAGCTGTTTTTT.

The genes are TRBV7-2 and TRBJ2-4; weak D call: TRBD1 (5 bases). The CDR3 consists of 14 residues. The V gene lost 1 base and the J gene lost 7 bases, with 11 bases spanning the gap. The germline V gene encodes CDR1 SGHTA and CDR2 FQGNSA. This CDR3 reads CASSLGAGLNIQYF. In DNA, the CDR3 is TGTGCCAGCAGCTTAGGGGCAGGGTTGAACATTCAGTACTTC.

The chain is built from TRBV5-6 and TRBJ1-5; TRBD1 might be the D (6 bases). CDR1 SGHDT and CDR2 YYEEEE come from the germline V gene. Trimming pared 2 bases from V and 3 bases from J, leaving 12 bases between. The CDR3 covers 15 residues. CDR3 DNA: TGTGCCAGCAGCTTACAGGGAGGGTACAATCAGCCCCAGCATTTT. The encoded protein is CASSLQGGYNQPQHF. Full variable domain (rest looked up from reference TRBV5-6 and TRBJ1-5): DAGVTQSPTHLIKTRGQQVTLRCSPKSGHDTVSWYQQALGQGPQFIFQYYEEEERQRGNFPDRFSGHQFPNYSSELNVNALLLGDSALYLCASSLQGGYNQPQHFGDGTRLSIL.

The V and J genes are TRBV2 and TRBJ2-5, with D maybe TRBD2 (7 bases). Germline CDR1 is SNHLY and CDR2 is FYNNEI. V lost 6 bases and J lost 2, with 19 bases in between. This CDR3 spans 16 amino acids. In DNA form, the CDR3 reads TGTGCCAGCAGGGACAGACTAGCTGGGGTTCAAGAGACCCAGTACTTC. Protein product: CASRDRLAGVQETQYF.

This clone was detected only a few times. This chain connects TRBV5-4 to TRBJ1-1; tentatively, D is TRBD1 (6 bases). CDR3 length: 14 amino acids. Trimming removed 4 bases from V and 3 bases from J, with 13 bases in between. CDR1 is SGHNT and CDR2 is YYREEE in the germline V gene (reference sequence). CDR3 coding DNA: TGTGCCAGCAGCACAGGGAGTAGGGACACTGAAGCTTTCTTT. Its translation: CASSTGSRDTEAFF.

The V gene is TRBV4-3, the J gene TRBJ2-5; tentatively, D is TRBD1 (5 bases). The germline CDR1 and CDR2 sequences are LGHNA and YSLEER. Trimming removed 2 bases at V and 4 bases at J, with 11 bases between. The CDR3 has 14 amino acids. In DNA, the CDR3 is TGCGCCAGCAGCCAATCCCAGGGCCCAGAGACCCAGTACTTC. Amino acid sequence: CASSQSQGPETQYF.

This sequence joins TRBV28 and TRBJ1-4; a possible D gene is TRBD1 (6 bases). The CDR3 has 16 amino acids. Per the germline V gene, CDR1 is MDHEN and CDR2 is SYDVKM. The V gene lost 3 bases and the J gene lost 4 bases, with 15 bases spanning the gap. DNA for the CDR3: TGTGCCAGCAGTTTGGAGGGCCAGGGGATTAATGAAAAACTGTTTTTT. It encodes CASSLEGQGINEKLFF.

This chain connects TRBV28 to TRBJ2-5; TRBD2 matches 8 bases. The CDR3 covers 15 residues. Germline loops: CDR1 MDHEN, CDR2 SYDVKM. The ends lost 4 bases at V and 4 bases at J; junction bases unmatched: 8. DNA of the CDR3: TGTGCCAGCAGTTCCTCTGAGACTAGCGTAGAGACCCAGTACTTC. Translated, it gives CASSSSETSVETQYF.

This clone was recorded only once. This chain links TRBV25-1 with TRBJ1-1; D unclear. The CDR3 is made up of 13 amino acids. CDR1 MGHDK and CDR2 SYGVNS come from the germline V gene. The V and J ends lost 5 bases and 1 base respectively, with 8 bases between them. The CDR3 region is CASSSGWNTEAFF. In DNA form, the CDR3 reads TGTGCCAGCAGTTCAGGTTGGAACACTGAAGCTTTCTTT.